The 3 T cell receptor beta chains below were found in one sample sequenced in a study of cytomegalovirus exposure and HLA in healthy donors (dated by TCRdb to the late 2010s). The receptor library was made with the immunoSEQ multiplex PCR assay. What TCRdb holds here is the immuneACCESS table cut down to in-frame rearrangements. Part of the clones is not present; checked against another copy, under half of the missing clones reflect an unresolved V gene, and the others are unexplained. For this sample there are some 140,000 clones; 70% to 90% appear just once. The top ten hold 1.4% to 1.5% of the sample. The sequenced sample was PBMCs. These receptors all come from a woman in her twenties or thirties in good health and CMV-seronegative.

The J gene is TRBJ2-7, the V gene TRBV6-6, with a weak D call TRBD1 (5 bases). The CDR3 spans 14 residues. Trimming shortened V by 0 bases and J by 6 bases, and 12 bases separated the two germline ends. Germline V gene data show CDR1 as MNHNY and CDR2 as SVGAGI (reference sequence). The CDR3, as DNA: TGTGCCAGCAGTTACTCTTTAGGGGTCCGCGAGCAGTACTTC. Translating it yields CASSYSLGVREQYF.

This clone was observed a single time. This chain uses TRBV7-6 with TRBJ2-2; D unresolved. The length of the CDR3 is 13 residues. V was cut by 4 bases and J by 7 bases, with 10 bases left in between. Germline assignment: CDR1 SGHVS and CDR2 FNYEAQ. CDR3 in DNA: TGTGCCAGCAGCTCGGTCTCCGGCGGGGAGCTGTTTTTT. Its translation: CASSSVSGGELFF. Drawing the rest from reference TRBV7-6 and TRBJ2-2, the complete variable domain is GAGVSQSPRYKVTKRGQDVALRCDPISGHVSLYWYRQALGQGPEFLTYFNYEAQQDKSGLPNDRFSAERPEGSISTLTIQRTEQRDSAMYRCASSSVSGGELFFGEGSRLTVL.

V is TRBV5-4 and J is TRBJ2-7; 8 bases are shared with TRBD2. In germline, CDR1 is SGHNT, CDR2 YYREEE (reference sequence). The CDR3 loop spans 15 amino acids. Trimming cost V 4 bases and J 6 bases; bases outside gene matches: 12. In DNA form, the CDR3 reads TGTGCCAGCAGCGGGAAGGGACTAGGAGGTGGCGAGCAGTACTTC. Translation: CASSGKGLGGGEQYF.